Listed here are 29 T cell receptor beta chains from one sample, sequenced in a study of cytomegalovirus exposure and HLA in healthy donors. The study ran its PCR with 60 Vbeta and 13 Jbeta primers. The method was immunoSEQ multiplex PCR; TCRdb's version includes in-frame clones alone and lacks a portion of them. In the table there are under 150,000 clones, roughly 83% of which are singletons. The sample consisted of PBMCs. The receptors stem from a man under 40 in good health and CMV-seropositive.

The chain joins TRBV6-1 to TRBJ2-7; D is uncertain. V gave up 0 bases and J gave up 0 bases, with 3 bases separating them. Per germline, CDR1 MNHNS and CDR2 SASEGT. The CDR3 is 13 amino acids. Written as DNA, the CDR3 is TGTGCCAGCAGTGAAGCATACTCCTACGAGCAGTACTTC. Encoded protein: CASSEAYSYEQYF.

Worth noting for this clone: An end of the junction does not agree with germline; a read error may underlie this. The chain carries TRBV4-1 and TRBJ2-7; 10 nucleotides line up with TRBD2. In germline, CDR1 is MGHRA, CDR2 YSYEKL. This CDR3 region has 14 residues. CDR3 residues: CASSQVIAGGPLSF. The CDR3 nucleotides read TGCGCCAGCAGCCAAGTAATAGCGGGAGGCCCCCTGTCCTTC.

V gene TRBV19 combines with J gene TRBJ2-5; 9 bases match TRBD2. The tail of the sequence fits TRBJ2-7 better, so the J call may be wrong. The germline CDR1 and CDR2 sequences are LNHDA and SQIVND (reference sequence). The CDR3 has 17 amino acids. CDR3 DNA: TGTGCCAGTAGTGGACAACTAGCGGGTCCCCCTAACTACGAGCAGTACTTC. The encoded protein is CASSGQLAGPPNYEQYF.

This chain connects TRBV2 to TRBJ1-2; perhaps TRBD1 as D (6 bases). Germline lookup yields CDR1 SNHLY and CDR2 FYNNEI. V lost 5 bases and J 2 bases, leaving 12 bases between the germline ends. There are 14 residues in the CDR3. CDR3 residues: CASSYRQENYGYTF. The CDR3, as DNA: TGTGCCAGCAGTTACAGACAGGAAAACTATGGCTACACCTTC.

V is TRBV7-3 and J is TRBJ2-6, with TRBD1 matching over 10 bases. After removal of 5 bases from V and 1 base from J, the junction contained 5 bases not matched to a gene. Per germline, CDR1 SGHTA and CDR2 FQGTGA. There are 17 residues in the CDR3. The CDR3 nucleotides read TGTGCCAGCAGCCGACAGGGGGCAATTTCTGGGGCCAACGTCCTGACTTTC. Translation gives CASSRQGAISGANVLTF.

This clone was seen a handful of times. The chain links TRBV5-3 to TRBJ1-4; 10 positions agree with TRBD1. TRBV5-3 is sorted into the ORF group, with uncertain function. Trimming cost V 0 bases and J 6 bases; bases outside gene matches: 2. This CDR3 comprises 15 residues. CDR3 amino acids: CARSLVDRGHEKLFF. CDR3 coding DNA: TGTGCCAGAAGCTTGGTCGACAGGGGGCATGAAAAACTGTTTTTT.

The chain links TRBV7-3 to TRBJ1-2; D not certain. V lost 5 bases and J lost 0, with 7 bases in between. CDR1 and CDR2 (germline): SGHTA, FQGTGA. CDR3 size: 13 residues. The CDR3 sequence is CASSPDTNYGYTF. The CDR3 DNA follows: TGTGCCAGCAGCCCCGACACTAACTATGGCTACACCTTC.

The chain recombines TRBV7-9 with TRBJ1-1, with D tentatively TRBD1 (5 bases). Germline V CDR1 and CDR2: SEHNR, FQNEAQ (reference sequence). V lost 7 bases and J 10 bases, leaving 19 bases between the germline ends. The CDR3 is 13 residues long. The CDR3, as DNA: TGTGCCAGCACCGACCGCGGGGGGTATGGAGCTTTCTTT. Amino acid sequence: CASTDRGGYGAFF.

The chain is built from TRBV5-1 and TRBJ2-7; D is perhaps TRBD1 (5 bases). Looked up from germline, CDR1 is SGHRS and CDR2 is YFSETQ. The length of the CDR3 is 14 residues. V lost 0 bases, J lost 0 bases, and 7 bases lay in between. CDR3 sequence reads: CASSLGQNSYEQYF. Written as DNA, the CDR3 is TGCGCCAGCAGCTTGGGACAGAACTCCTACGAGCAGTACTTC.

The rearrangement links TRBV7-2 to TRBJ2-5, with 10 nucleotides matching TRBD2. V trimming: 5 bases; J trimming: 2 bases; junction bases outside the gene matches: 11. CDR3 length: 17 amino acids. Looked up from germline, CDR1 is SGHTA and CDR2 is FQGNSA. This CDR3 reads CASSPLAGGGVQETQYF. CDR3 nucleotides: TGTGCCAGCAGCCCATTAGCGGGGGGCGGGGTTCAAGAGACCCAGTACTTC.

The genes are TRBV5-6 and TRBJ2-5; TRBD1 matches 9 bases. From germline, CDR1 is SGHDT and CDR2 YYEEEE. This CDR3 comprises 14 residues. V shed 3 bases, J shed 5 bases, and the junction held 5 bases outside the gene matches. The CDR3 coding sequence is TGTGCCAGCAGCTCTGGGGACAGGGCCGAGACCCAGTACTTC. Translated: CASSSGDRAETQYF. The full variable domain, in which reference TRBV5-6 and TRBJ2-5 provide the parts outside the CDR3, is DAGVTQSPTHLIKTRGQQVTLRCSPKSGHDTVSWYQQALGQGPQFIFQYYEEEERQRGNFPDRFSGHQFPNYSSELNVNALLLGDSALYLCASSSGDRAETQYFGPGTRLLVL.

The chain couples TRBV6-6 to TRBJ2-2, with D hard to call. V shed 7 bases and J shed 2 bases, with 11 bases lying between them. The CDR3 is 14 residues long. Germline loops: CDR1 MNHNY, CDR2 SVGAGI (reference sequence). The CDR3 DNA reads as TGTGCCAGCAAGAGAGAACCTAACACCGGGGAGCTGTTTTTT. It translates to CASKREPNTGELFF.

The chain combines TRBV28 with TRBJ2-7; 10 nucleotides line up with TRBD1. Germline-derived CDR1 and CDR2 are MDHEN and SYDVKM. The CDR3 is 16 residues long. J was trimmed by 3 bases and V by 3 bases; bases with no gene match: 8. The chain's CDR3 is CASSFRWGDRGYEQYF. CDR3 DNA: TGTGCCAGCAGTTTTAGGTGGGGGGACAGGGGCTACGAGCAGTACTTC.

V usage is TRBV7-2 and J usage is TRBJ1-2; D is undetermined. Germline V gene lookup returns CDR1 SGHTA and CDR2 FQGNSA. CDR3 size: 16 residues. V was clipped by 1 base and J by 5 bases, with 17 bases between them. The CDR3: CASSLGDLGFSYGYTF. The CDR3 region has the DNA TGTGCCAGCAGCTTAGGAGACCTGGGCTTTTCATATGGCTACACCTTC. Variable domain in full (rest from reference TRBV7-2 and TRBJ1-2): GAGVSQSPSNKVTEKGKDVELRCDPISGHTALYWYRQSLGQGLEFLIYFQGNSAPDKSGLPSDRFSAERTGGSVSTLTIQRTQQEDSAVYLCASSLGDLGFSYGYTFGSGTRLTVV.

The chain employs TRBV5-4 and TRBJ2-7; a possible D gene is TRBD2 (5 bases). V shed 3 bases and J shed 0 bases, with 13 bases lying between them. The CDR3 has 15 residues. Germline values: CDR1 SGHNT, CDR2 YYREEE (reference sequence). The CDR3 is CASSSEGLSSYEQYF. CDR3 coding DNA: TGTGCCAGCAGCTCGGAAGGACTGAGCTCCTACGAGCAGTACTTC.

This clone appeared once. The chain uses TRBV29-1 and TRBJ2-5; D might be TRBD1 (6 bases). This CDR3 has 12 residues. Germline V CDR1 and CDR2: SQVTM, ANQGSEA. V gave up 4 bases and J gave up 5 bases, with 11 bases separating them. The CDR3 bases are TGCAGCGTTGGATCGGGACACGAGACCCAGTACTTC. It codes for CSVGSGHETQYF.

The chain recombines TRBV7-9 with TRBJ2-7, with 13 bases that match TRBD2. Germline V lookup: CDR1 SEHNR, CDR2 FQNEAQ (reference sequence). This CDR3 contains 17 residues. Losses at the gene ends were 6 bases for V and 4 bases for J; bases not matched to a gene: 12. The CDR3 coding sequence is TGTGCCAGCAGTCTGTATCGGACTAGCGGGAGAACGTACGAGCAGTACTTC. It is translated as CASSLYRTSGRTYEQYF.

This rearrangement joins TRBV5-4 to TRBJ2-1; 8 nucleotides agree with TRBD1. Germline trimming cut 6 bases from V and 12 bases from J; bases unmatched to any gene: 20. Germline CDR1 reads SGHNT; CDR2 reads YYREEE (reference sequence). This CDR3 comprises 16 residues. The CDR3, as DNA: TGTGCCAGCACCGCCACAGACAGGGGTCTCCGGGACGGGCAGTTCTTC. It is translated as CASTATDRGLRDGQFF.

This clone was seen a few times. V and J are TRBV5-8 and TRBJ1-2; 9 bases are shared with TRBD1. Germline trimming cut 4 bases from V and 8 bases from J; bases unmatched to any gene: 6. This CDR3 contains 13 residues. Germline assignment: CDR1 SGHTS and CDR2 YDEGEE. CDR3 amino acids: CASSPTGGRGYTF. For the CDR3, the DNA is TGTGCCAGCAGCCCTACAGGGGGCCGGGGCTACACCTTC.

V is TRBV7-6 and J is TRBJ2-7, with 7 bases aligning to TRBD1. The CDR3 has 15 residues. Germline-derived CDR1 and CDR2 are SGHVS and FNYEAQ. Trimming cost V 4 bases and J 2 bases; bases outside gene matches: 8. CDR3 in amino acids: CASSYTGVEPYEQYF. The CDR3 DNA sequence: TGTGCCAGCAGCTACACAGGGGTTGAGCCCTACGAGCAGTACTTC.

The chain couples TRBV7-9 to TRBJ1-1, with 7 positions matching TRBD1. The V gene end was trimmed by 10 bases and the J gene end by 1 base; junction bases not matched to a gene: 9. This CDR3 spans 14 amino acids. Germline values: CDR1 SEHNR, CDR2 FQNEAQ (reference sequence). CDR3 loop: CATEDRVANTEAFF. CDR3 sequence (DNA): TGTGCCACCGAAGACAGGGTTGCGAACACTGAAGCTTTCTTT.

This clone was detected a few times. V and J are TRBV6-5 and TRBJ1-2; TRBD1 might be the D (5 bases). Germline CDR1 MNHEY, CDR2 SVGAGI. This CDR3 comprises 13 residues. Trimming took 6 bases from V and 5 from J, leaving 13 bases between them. Here the CDR3 reads CASRPDSLYGYTF. The CDR3 DNA reads TGTGCCAGCAGACCCGACAGTCTTTATGGCTACACCTTC.

The chain employs TRBV6-1 and TRBJ1-5, with no clear D. Germline CDR1 reads MNHNS; CDR2 reads SASEGT. V lost 2 bases to trimming and J lost 2 bases, with 4 bases between them. The CDR3 is 13 residues long. CDR3 bases: TGTGCCAGCAGTGAACAGGGCAATCAGCCCCAGCATTTT. It encodes CASSEQGNQPQHF.

The CDR3 here is CASSPGSNQPQHF. The DNA of the CDR3 is TGTGCCAGCAGCCCCGGGAGCAATCAGCCCCAGCATTTT. The J gene is TRBJ1-5, the V gene TRBV7-2, with no clear D. The CDR3 totals 13 residues. The ends were cut back, 5 bases at V and 1 base at J, with 6 bases in the middle. CDR1 is SGHTA, CDR2 FQGNSA, per germline.

The chain has TRBV6-4 and TRBJ1-6; 8 nucleotides align to TRBD1. V trimming: 4 bases; J trimming: 6 bases; junction bases outside the gene matches: 2. There are 14 residues in the CDR3. CDR1 is MRHNA and CDR2 is SNTAGT in the germline V gene. The CDR3 nucleotides are TGTGCCAGCAGTGCCACAGGGGGTAATTCACCCCTCCACTTT. This encodes CASSATGGNSPLHF.

This sequence joins TRBV6-1 and TRBJ2-4, with 8 bases identical to TRBD1. Germline CDR1 MNHNS, CDR2 SASEGT. This CDR3 is 15 amino acids long. V gave up 6 bases and J gave up 6 bases; unmatched junction bases: 10. The CDR3, as DNA: TGTGCCAGCAGGGCCAATACAGGGGGAAGAAACATTCAGTACTTC. Translation: CASRANTGGRNIQYF.

The V gene is TRBV7-2, the J gene TRBJ2-1; 11 bases fit TRBD2. The V segment lost 1 base and the J segment 8 bases; nucleotides outside the gene matches: 16. The CDR3 extends over 19 amino acids. Looked up from germline, CDR1 is SGHTA and CDR2 is FQGNSA. CDR3 sequence reads: CASSLGLAGGRFSFYEQFF. As DNA, the CDR3 is TGTGCCAGCAGCTTAGGGCTAGCGGGAGGCCGATTTAGTTTTTATGAGCAGTTCTTC.

The chain has TRBV28 and TRBJ2-1, with TRBD2 matching 11 bases. Looked up from germline, CDR1 is MDHEN and CDR2 is SYDVKM. This CDR3 spans 14 amino acids. V gave up 9 bases and J gave up 7 bases; unmatched junction bases: 8. CDR3 DNA: TGTGCCAGTACACTAGCGGGAGAAGTGAATGAGCAGTTCTTC. Its protein is CASTLAGEVNEQFF.

As DNA, the CDR3 is TGTGCCAGCAGTTTATCAAGCAGGGGGCGGGATGAGCAGTTCTTC. Protein product: CASSLSSRGRDEQFF. The chain combines TRBV28 with TRBJ2-1, with 8 bases that match TRBD1. V shed 1 base, J shed 8 bases, and the junction held 7 bases outside the gene matches. The CDR3 spans 15 residues. The germline gives CDR1 MDHEN, CDR2 SYDVKM.